The subject of this entry is one T cell receptor beta chain. The data originate from a study of blood T cell repertoires in COVID-19. The wider study: Italy, Spain and the United States were the sources of the convalescent and acute COVID-19 samples.

Per the authors' pipeline: Nucleated cell counts were estimated from reference gene primer amplification. Clones were read by immunoSEQ multiplex PCR, and TCRdb kept only the in-frame ones, dropping some. Clone size and V and J calls were adopted from that table, with D and trimming inferred from the DNA. Among 310,000 or so clones listed, roughly 89% were seen once. Germline CDR1 is SGHRS and CDR2 is YFSETQ. The V gene end was trimmed by 0 bases and the J gene end by 6 bases; junction bases not matched to a gene: 0. This CDR3 has 13 amino acids. Followed longitudinally, the Seattle patients had been enrolled during active infection.

The TCR sequence derives from a man under 40 with COVID-19, enrolled during active disease. V and J are TRBV5-1 and TRBJ2-4, with 7 bases fitting TRBD1. The sequencing input was peripheral blood. This CDR3 is CASSLGQGNIQYF. The CDR3 DNA is TGCGCCAGCAGCTTGGGACAGGGAAACATTCAGTACTTC.